Listed below are T cell receptor beta chains from one sample, sequenced in a study of blood T cells in healthy people across ages. TCRdb recomputed calls from the 5' RACE reads with MiXCR, one row per CDR3 protein. The sample holds fewer than 600,000 distinct CDR3 sequences, about 27% seen once. The same data also went into a second study, on T cells of mothers and their children.

Sample: blood. These receptors all come from a boy between 2 and 10 years old in good health. CDR3s include the opening cysteine and the closing phenylalanine or tryptophan. A D gene is named only where the DNA matches it firmly. Some rows have no size entry. The others give once, few or many, or a class for an expanded clone.

V,D,size,J,CDR3,DNA
TRBV7-9,-,-,TRBJ1-3,CASSLVAGAGNTIYF,TGTGCCAGCAGCTTAGTTGCAGGGGCTGGAAACACCATATATTTT
TRBV20-1,TRBD1,few,TRBJ2-4,CSALRTGGYIQYF,TGCAGTGCTCTCCGGACAGGGGGATACATTCAGTACTTC
TRBV7-9,TRBD1,few,TRBJ2-4,CASSLVSGQGGSIQYF,TGTGCCAGCAGCTTAGTTTCCGGACAGGGGGGGAGCATTCAGTACTTC
TRBV29-1,-,few,TRBJ1-1,CSGGDTEAFF,TGCAGCGGGGGCGACACTGAAGCTTTCTTT
TRBV29-1,-,-,TRBJ1-1,CSVDGGTNTEAFF,TGCAGCGTTGATGGAGGCACGAACACTGAAGCTTTCTTT
TRBV28,TRBD2,-,TRBJ2-1,CASKSSGRYEQFF,TGTGCCAGCAAGTCCAGCGGGAGGTATGAGCAGTTCTTC
TRBV27,TRBD1,-,TRBJ2-5,CASSGTGEGETQYF,TGTGCCAGCAGCGGGACAGGGGAAGGGGAGACCCAGTACTTC
TRBV20-1,-,-,TRBJ2-6,CSARIGDRSSGANVLTF,TGCAGTGCTAGGATCGGGGACCGATCCTCTGGGGCCAACGTCCTGACTTTC
TRBV24-1,-,few,TRBJ1-4,CATSDSVWEKLFF,TGTGCCACCAGTGACTCTGTTTGGGAAAAACTGTTTTTT
TRBV21-1,-,few,TRBJ2-5,CASPFWLAGEKETQYF,TGTGCCAGCCCTTTCTGGCTAGCGGGGGAGAAAGAGACCCAGTACTTC
TRBV5-6,TRBD1,-,TRBJ2-1,CASSLGTVGEQFF,TGTGCCAGCAGCCTTGGGACAGTTGGTGAGCAGTTCTTC
TRBV29-1,-,few,TRBJ2-7,CSVEMDSPYEQYF,TGCAGCGTTGAAATGGACAGTCCCTACGAGCAGTACTTC
TRBV27,-,few,TRBJ2-5,CASRGTGRQETQYF,TGTGCCAGCAGGGGAACAGGGAGGCAAGAGACCCAGTACTTC
TRBV6-5,-,-,TRBJ2-7,CASRTGLYTNYEQYF,TGTGCCAGCCGTACGGGACTCTACACGAACTACGAGCAGTACTTC
TRBV20-1,-,-,TRBJ1-2,CSASYGRVGGYTF,TGCAGTGCTAGTTATGGCAGGGTAGGAGGCTACACCTTC
TRBV6-5,-,-,TRBJ2-5,CASSYVGRSYETQYF,TGTGCCAGCAGTTACGTGGGGAGGTCGTATGAGACCCAGTACTTC
TRBV20-1,-,-,TRBJ1-1,CSARDRVLGTEAFF,TGCAGTGCTAGAGATCGGGTGTTAGGCACTGAAGCTTTCTTT
TRBV29-1,-,once,TRBJ2-1,CSAVVDSTLEQFF,TGCAGCGCTGTCGTGGACTCCACCCTGGAGCAGTTCTTC
TRBV10-3,TRBD1,-,TRBJ2-7,CAIGKGTVSYEQYF,TGTGCCATCGGAAAGGGGACAGTCTCCTACGAGCAGTACTTC
TRBV15,TRBD2,-,TRBJ2-7,CATSRDGSVAGLYEQYF,TGTGCCACCAGCAGAGATGGGTCGGTAGCGGGGTTGTACGAGCAGTACTTC
TRBV5-1,TRBD2,-,TRBJ2-3,CASSLDGRTSGDF,TGCGCCAGCAGCTTGGACGGTAGAACTAGCGGGGATTTT
TRBV9,-,few,TRBJ2-3,CASSVGLGSTDTQYF,TGTGCCAGCAGCGTAGGTCTGGGGAGCACAGATACGCAGTATTTT
TRBV27,TRBD1,few,TRBJ2-2,CASSLTDRDPRWSGELFF,TGTGCCAGCAGTTTGACCGACAGGGATCCCCGGTGGTCCGGGGAGCTGTTTTTT
TRBV7-2,-,few,TRBJ1-1,CASSAYKSLGLREAFF,TGTGCCAGCAGCGCATATAAGTCGTTGGGTTTACGAGAAGCTTTCTTT
TRBV4-3,-,-,TRBJ1-2,CASSQESQVNYGYTF,TGCGCCAGCAGCCAAGAATCGCAGGTGAACTATGGTTACACCTTC
TRBV19,TRBD1,-,TRBJ2-7,CASSFRDQRGLYEQYF,TGTGCCAGTAGTTTCCGGGACCAGAGGGGGCTTTACGAGCAGTACTTC
TRBV5-1,-,medium-sized,TRBJ1-3,CASSGDSLSSGNTIYF,TGCGCCAGCAGCGGGGACTCCTTGAGCTCTGGAAACACCATATATTTT
TRBV10-3,-,few,TRBJ2-5,CAISEWGAEKETQYF,TGTGCCATCAGTGAGTGGGGAGCGGAAAAAGAGACCCAGTACTTC
TRBV6-6,-,-,TRBJ1-1,CASSYTRVPGMDTEAFF,TGTGCCAGCAGTTACACCAGGGTCCCCGGTATGGACACTGAAGCTTTCTTT
TRBV19,TRBD1,-,TRBJ1-6,CASSVDRVRRSPLHF,TGTGCCAGTAGCGTCGACAGGGTGCGTAGATCACCCCTCCACTTT
TRBV5-1,-,-,TRBJ1-2,CASSLIFGVYGYTF,TGCGCCAGCAGCTTGATTTTCGGGGTTTATGGCTATACCTTC
TRBV12-3/TRBV12-4,-,once,TRBJ2-3,CASSLNGYTDTQYF,TGTGCCAGCAGTTTAAACGGATACACAGATACGCAGTATTTT
TRBV5-1,-,-,TRBJ2-7,CASRDGTSPQQYF,TGCGCCAGCAGGGACGGGACCAGTCCACAGCAGTACTTC
TRBV5-1,-,many,TRBJ1-6,CASRLDQGRSNSPLHF,TGCGCCAGCAGATTAGACCAGGGACGGTCGAATTCACCCCTCCACTTT
TRBV5-1,TRBD2,-,TRBJ2-1,CASSDGGRTSGSSSYNEQFF,TGCGCCAGCAGCGACGGGGGGAGGACTAGCGGGAGCAGCTCCTACAATGAGCAGTTCTTC
TRBV15,TRBD1,-,TRBJ2-7,CATSTGGTYEQYF,TGTGCCACCAGCACAGGGGGAACATACGAGCAGTACTTC
TRBV2,-,many,TRBJ2-5,CASRPLQETQYF,TGTGCCAGCAGGCCCTTACAAGAGACCCAGTACTTC
TRBV5-1,TRBD2,-,TRBJ2-3,CASSPGGTDRTDTQYF,TGCGCCAGCAGCCCGGGGGGGACCGATCGCACAGATACGCAGTATTTT
TRBV10-2,-,few,TRBJ2-3,CASSPYSRTDTQYF,TGCGCCAGCAGTCCCTACTCTAGGACGGATACGCAGTATTTT
TRBV7-6,TRBD1,-,TRBJ1-1,CASSSTGMEMNTEAFF,TGTGCCAGCAGCTCGACAGGGATGGAAATGAACACTGAAGCTTTCTTT
TRBV5-1,TRBD2,-,TRBJ2-5,CASSFKGTSGRARQETQYF,TGCGCCAGCAGCTTCAAGGGGACTAGCGGGAGGGCCAGGCAAGAGACCCAGTACTTC
TRBV7-2,-,few,TRBJ2-1,CASSLPDSYNEQFF,TGTGCCAGCAGCTTACCTGACTCCTACAATGAGCAGTTCTTC
TRBV5-5,TRBD1,-,TRBJ2-5,CASSSSGGLGETQYF,TGTGCCAGCAGCTCCTCAGGGGGATTAGGCGAGACCCAGTACTTC
TRBV27,-,-,TRBJ1-4,CASIAGTTNEKLFF,TGTGCCAGCATAGCGGGAACAACTAATGAAAAACTGTTTTTT
TRBV5-1,-,-,TRBJ2-5,CASSLASLQETQCF,TGCGCCAGCAGCTTGGCCTCATTACAAGAGACCCAGTGCTTC
TRBV28,TRBD1,many,TRBJ2-5,CASSRDRAEETQYF,TGTGCCAGCAGCCGGGACAGGGCTGAAGAGACCCAGTACTTC
TRBV7-9,TRBD2,few,TRBJ2-7,CASSLEPASGTYEQYF,TGTGCCAGCAGCTTAGAACCTGCTAGCGGGACCTACGAGCAGTACTTC
TRBV6-5,-,-,TRBJ2-5,CASSYSAGRLETQYF,TGTGCCAGCAGTTACTCGGCAGGGCGATTGGAGACCCAGTACTTC
TRBV7-2,-,-,TRBJ2-7,CASSLAQGTYEQYF,TGTGCCAGCAGCTTAGCGCAGGGGACCTACGAGCAGTACTTC
TRBV7-9,-,-,TRBJ2-3,CASSLARGPLRDTQYF,TGTGCCAGCAGCTTAGCGCGGGGACCGTTGAGGGATACGCAGTATTTT
TRBV5-1,TRBD2,few,TRBJ2-7,CASKRDSYEQYF,TGCGCCAGCAAGCGGGACTCCTACGAGCAGTACTTC
TRBV7-6,-,-,TRBJ2-5,CASSKQWLETQYF,TGTGCCAGCAGCAAACAGTGGTTGGAGACCCAGTACTTC
TRBV29-1,-,-,TRBJ1-2,CSVLGGSRLGGYTF,TGCAGCGTCCTAGGTGGCAGTCGACTCGGGGGCTACACCTTC